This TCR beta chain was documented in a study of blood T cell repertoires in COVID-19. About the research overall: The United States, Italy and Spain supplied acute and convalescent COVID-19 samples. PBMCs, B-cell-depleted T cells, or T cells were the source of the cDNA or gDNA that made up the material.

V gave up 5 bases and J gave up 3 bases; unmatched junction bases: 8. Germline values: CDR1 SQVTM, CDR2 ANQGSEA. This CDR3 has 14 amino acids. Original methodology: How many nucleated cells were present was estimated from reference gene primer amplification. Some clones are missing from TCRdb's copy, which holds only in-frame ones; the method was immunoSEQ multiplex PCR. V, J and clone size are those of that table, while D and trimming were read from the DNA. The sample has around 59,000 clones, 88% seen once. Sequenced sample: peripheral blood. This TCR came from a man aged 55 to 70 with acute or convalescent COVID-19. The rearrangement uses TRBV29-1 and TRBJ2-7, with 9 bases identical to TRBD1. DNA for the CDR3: TGCAGCGTTATCCGGGACAGGGAAGGCTACGAGCAGTACTTC. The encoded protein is CSVIRDREGYEQYF.